Reported below is one TCR beta chain. Antigen unknown. The sample originates from a study of blood T cells in healthy people across ages. PCR was performed a second time for 7 to 11 cycles using a sample-barcoded 5' primer and a J-beta primer mix. Any given sample supplied a minimum of 3 million CDR3-containing paired-end reads. A single record per CDR3 protein comes from TCRdb applying MiXCR to the 5' RACE reads. The sample yields about 400,000 distinct CDR3 sequences, roughly half seen once. Per germline, CDR1 MNHNS and CDR2 SASEGT. The CDR3 totals 16 residues. Trimming took off 2 bases at V and 0 bases at J, with 12 bases between the two ends. Study-level points and caveats: Per million T cells, the diversity of TCR beta decreased roughly linearly as age advanced. It was found that TCR beta diversity correlated strongly with the percentage of naive T cells.

Collection of 9 to 10 milliliters of peripheral blood was performed for each donor. J is TRBJ2-3 and V is TRBV6-1, with D maybe TRBD2 (7 bases). The TCR comes from a man aged 60 to 69 in good health. Sequencing was performed on blood. CDR3 sequence reads: CASSEMGGPSTDTQYF. The CDR3 coding sequence is TGTGCCAGCAGTGAAATGGGGGGGCCTAGCACAGATACGCAGTATTTT.